This T cell receptor beta chain was sequenced for a study of T cells in localized non-small cell lung cancer. There are 14 residues in the CDR3. Per germline, CDR1 MNHNS and CDR2 SASEGT. V was pared by 7 bases and J by 6 bases, with 12 bases of the junction left unmatched. Here immunoSEQ multiplex PCR was the method, and the copy in TCRdb shows in-frame clones only, minus some. The sample yields 59,000 or so clones, roughly nine tenths seen once. The TCR originated in a man aged 40 to 69 with stage I lung adenocarcinoma. Here the sequenced sample was peripheral blood, taken before any cancer treatment. The J gene is TRBJ2-7, the V gene TRBV6-1; the match to TRBD2 covers 7 bases. CDR3 sequence: CASIRSGDRGEQYF. The CDR3 bases are TGTGCCAGCATCAGGAGCGGGGATAGGGGCGAGCAGTACTTC.